Sequencing of this TCR beta chain was carried out in a study of T-cell reconstitution after alpha-beta-depleted transplantation in children. V was cut by 6 bases and J by 0 bases, with 12 bases left in between. Per the germline V gene, CDR1 is MNHNS and CDR2 is SASEGT. The length of the CDR3 is 15 residues. Unique molecular identifiers tagged the TCRbeta library. MiXCR, applied by TCRdb to the PCR reads, yields one record per CDR3 protein. The sample lists about 290,000 distinct CDR3 sequences; about a tenth were seen once. Many counts were recorded for this clonotype. What it recognizes is unknown. Whole-study results and caveats: After one year, T-cell counts and TCRbeta diversity mostly came from new T cells.

The genes are TRBV6-1 and TRBJ1-5, with a possible D match to TRBD1 (6 bases). This clonotype was obtained from a boy under two years old with acute myeloid leukemia, due to receive a stem cell transplant. Sequences were derived from PBMCs, sampled before TCRalphabeta/CD19-depleted stem cell transplant. Here the CDR3 reads CASRLDSYSNQPQHF. The CDR3 bases are TGTGCCAGCAGACTGGACAGTTATAGCAATCAGCCCCAGCATTTT.